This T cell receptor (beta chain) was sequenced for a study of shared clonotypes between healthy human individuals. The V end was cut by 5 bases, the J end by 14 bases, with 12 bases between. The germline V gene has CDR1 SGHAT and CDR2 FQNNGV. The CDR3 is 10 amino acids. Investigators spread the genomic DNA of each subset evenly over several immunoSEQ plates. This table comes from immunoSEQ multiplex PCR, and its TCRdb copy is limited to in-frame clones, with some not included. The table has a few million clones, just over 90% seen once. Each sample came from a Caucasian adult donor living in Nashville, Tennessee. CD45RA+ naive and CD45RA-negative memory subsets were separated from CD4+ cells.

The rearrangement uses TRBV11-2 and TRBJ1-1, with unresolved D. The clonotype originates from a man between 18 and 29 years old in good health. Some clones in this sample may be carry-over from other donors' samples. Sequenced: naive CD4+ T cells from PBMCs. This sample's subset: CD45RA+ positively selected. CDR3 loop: CASSHTVGFF. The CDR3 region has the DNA TGTGCCAGCAGCCACACCGTGGGGTTCTTT.